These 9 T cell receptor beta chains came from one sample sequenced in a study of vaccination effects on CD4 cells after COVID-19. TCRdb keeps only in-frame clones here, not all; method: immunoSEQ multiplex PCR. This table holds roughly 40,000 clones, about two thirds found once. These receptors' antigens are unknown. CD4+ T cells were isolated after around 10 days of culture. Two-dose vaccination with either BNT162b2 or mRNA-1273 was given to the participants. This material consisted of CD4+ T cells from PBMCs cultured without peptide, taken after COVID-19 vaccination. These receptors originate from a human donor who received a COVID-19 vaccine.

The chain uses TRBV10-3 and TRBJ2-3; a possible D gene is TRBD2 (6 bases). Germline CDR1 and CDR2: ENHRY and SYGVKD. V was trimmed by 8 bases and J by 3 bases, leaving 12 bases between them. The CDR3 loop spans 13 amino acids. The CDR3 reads CAISSGLTDTQYF. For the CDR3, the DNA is TGTGCCATCTCCAGCGGGTTGACAGATACGCAGTATTTT.

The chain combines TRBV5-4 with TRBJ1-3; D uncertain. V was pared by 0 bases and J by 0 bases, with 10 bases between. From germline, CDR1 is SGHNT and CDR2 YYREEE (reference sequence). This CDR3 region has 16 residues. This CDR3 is CASSLDYRSSGNTIYF. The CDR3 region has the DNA TGTGCCAGCAGCTTGGATTACCGGAGCTCTGGAAACACCATATATTTT.

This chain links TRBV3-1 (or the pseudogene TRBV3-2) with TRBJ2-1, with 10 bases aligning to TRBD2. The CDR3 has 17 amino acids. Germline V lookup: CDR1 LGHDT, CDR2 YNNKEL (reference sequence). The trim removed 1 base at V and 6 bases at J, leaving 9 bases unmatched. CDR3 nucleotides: TGTGCCAGCAGCCAAGTAACCTTAGCGGGAGGTATCAATGAGCAGTTCTTC. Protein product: CASSQVTLAGGINEQFF.

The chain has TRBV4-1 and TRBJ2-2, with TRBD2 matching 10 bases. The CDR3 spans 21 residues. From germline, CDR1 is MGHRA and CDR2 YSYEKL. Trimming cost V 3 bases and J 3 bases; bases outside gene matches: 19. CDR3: CASSQGGGIKREGRDTGELFF. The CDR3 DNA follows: TGCGCCAGCAGCCAGGGGGGTGGGATTAAGCGGGAGGGCCGGGACACCGGGGAGCTGTTTTTT.

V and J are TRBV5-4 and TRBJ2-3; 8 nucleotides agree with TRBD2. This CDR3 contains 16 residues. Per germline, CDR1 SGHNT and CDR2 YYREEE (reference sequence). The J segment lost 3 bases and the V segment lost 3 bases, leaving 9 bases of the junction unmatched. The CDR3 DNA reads TGTGCCAGCAGCTCCCTCTTACTAGCGGATACAGATACGCAGTATTTT. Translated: CASSSLLLADTDTQYF.

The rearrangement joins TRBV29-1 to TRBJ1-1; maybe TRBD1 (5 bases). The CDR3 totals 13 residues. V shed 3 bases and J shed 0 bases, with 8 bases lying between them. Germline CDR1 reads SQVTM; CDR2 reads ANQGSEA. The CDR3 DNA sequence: TGCAGCGTTGATGACAGCCTGAACACTGAAGCTTTCTTT. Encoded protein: CSVDDSLNTEAFF.

The CDR3 nucleotides are TGTGCCAGCAGCTGGACAGGGATGGGTGGCTACACCTTC. This gives the protein CASSWTGMGGYTF. This chain connects TRBV12-3 or TRBV12-4 to TRBJ1-2; 8 nucleotides agree with TRBD1. CDR3 size: 13 residues. V shed 6 bases, J shed 7 bases, and the junction held 7 bases outside the gene matches.

As DNA, the CDR3 is TGTGCCAGTAGCCGAGGACAGGGGGCTCAAGAGACCCAGTACTTC. It yields the protein CASSRGQGAQETQYF. The chain has TRBV19 and TRBJ2-5; TRBD1 matches 11 bases. CDR3 length equals 15 residues. In germline, CDR1 is LNHDA, CDR2 SQIVND (reference sequence). Trimming at V came to 6 bases and at J to 2 bases, leaving 5 bases not matched to a gene.

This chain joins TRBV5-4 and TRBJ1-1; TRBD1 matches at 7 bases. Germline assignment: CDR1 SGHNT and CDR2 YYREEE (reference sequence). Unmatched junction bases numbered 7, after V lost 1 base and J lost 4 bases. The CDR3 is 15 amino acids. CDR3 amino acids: CASSLSTQGLTEAFF. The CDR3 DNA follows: TGTGCCAGCAGCTTGAGCACACAGGGGCTCACTGAAGCTTTCTTT.